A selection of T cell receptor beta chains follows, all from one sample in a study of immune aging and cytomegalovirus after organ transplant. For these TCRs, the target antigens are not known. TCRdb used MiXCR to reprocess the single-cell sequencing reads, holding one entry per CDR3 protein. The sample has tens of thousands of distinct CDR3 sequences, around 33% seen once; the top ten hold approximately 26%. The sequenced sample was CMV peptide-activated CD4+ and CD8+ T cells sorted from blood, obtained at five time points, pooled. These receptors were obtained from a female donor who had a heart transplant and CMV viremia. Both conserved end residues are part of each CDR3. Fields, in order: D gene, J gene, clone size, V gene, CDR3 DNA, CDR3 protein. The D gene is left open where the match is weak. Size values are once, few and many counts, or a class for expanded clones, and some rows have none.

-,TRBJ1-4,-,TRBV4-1,TGCGCCAGCAGCCAGGCATTAGGGACTAATGAAAAACTGTTTTTT,CASSQALGTNEKLFF
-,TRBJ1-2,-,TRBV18,TGTGCCAGCTCACCAAGAGACACTAACTGTGGCTACACCTTC,CASSPRDTNCGYTF
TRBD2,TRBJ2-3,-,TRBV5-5,TGTGCCAGCAGCTACCCACCCCTTAAAAGCGGGGGGGCCGGTCGAACAGATACGCAGTATTTT,CASSYPPLKSGGAGRTDTQYF
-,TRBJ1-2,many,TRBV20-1,TGCAGTGCTCCCACTGACAGAGCTAACTATGGCTACACCTTC,CSAPTDRANYGYTF
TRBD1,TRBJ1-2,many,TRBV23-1,TGCGCCAGCAGTCAATTTTGGGACAGGCGACGCTATGGCTACACCTTC,CASSQFWDRRRYGYTF
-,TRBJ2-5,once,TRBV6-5,TGTACCAGCAGCACCCCGGTGGGGGACATAGAGACCCAGTACTTC,CTSSTPVGDIETQYF
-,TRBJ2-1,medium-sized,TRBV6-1,TGTGCCAGCAGTGAACCCCCCTACTCCTACAATGAGCAGTTCTTC,CASSEPPYSYNEQFF
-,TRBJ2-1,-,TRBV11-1,TGTGCCAGCAGCGGACCGGGAAGCGAGCAGTTCTTC,CASSGPGSEQFF
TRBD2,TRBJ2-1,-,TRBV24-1,TGTGCCACCAGTGACCCCGGACTAGCGGGGCATGGCTACAATGAGCAGTTCTTC,CATSDPGLAGHGYNEQFF
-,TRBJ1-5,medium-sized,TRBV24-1,TGTGCCACCAGTGAATCTTCACAGGCCAGGAATCAGCCCCAGCATTTT,CATSESSQARNQPQHF
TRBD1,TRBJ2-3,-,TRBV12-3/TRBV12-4,TGTGCCAGCAGCCAAGACAGGGGATCGGTGACAGATACGCAGTATTTT,CASSQDRGSVTDTQYF
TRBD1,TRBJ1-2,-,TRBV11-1,TGTGCCAGCAGCTTAAGACAGGGTTCCAGCTATGGCTACACCTTC,CASSLRQGSSYGYTF
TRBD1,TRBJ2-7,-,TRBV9,TGTGCCAGCAGCGTAAGGAGACAGGGACCCTACGAGCAGTACTTC,CASSVRRQGPYEQYF
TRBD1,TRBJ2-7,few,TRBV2,TGTGCCGCCTCCAGGGGGCAATGGAACGGGCAGTACTTC,CAASRGQWNGQYF
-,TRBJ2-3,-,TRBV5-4,TGTGCCAGCAGCTCCGGACAGCGGCGCACAGATACGCAGTATTTT,CASSSGQRRTDTQYF
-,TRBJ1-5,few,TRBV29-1,TGCAGCGTTGGTTTTACGGGGGCCCGGGGGCCCCAGCATTTT,CSVGFTGARGPQHF
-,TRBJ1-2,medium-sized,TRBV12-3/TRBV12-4,TGTGCCAGCGGGCCTTACAGTACGAACTATGGCTACACCTTC,CASGPYSTNYGYTF
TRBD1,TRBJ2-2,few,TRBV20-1,TGCAGTGCTAGACAGACAGGGATTACCGGGGAGCTGTTTTTT,CSARQTGITGELFF
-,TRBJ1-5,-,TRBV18,TGTGCCAGCTCACCAGAGTATACTCAGCCCCAGCATTTT,CASSPEYTQPQHF
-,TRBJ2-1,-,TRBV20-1,TGCAGTGCTAGGGTTTGGGGGGGCGTAGATGAGCAGTTCTTC,CSARVWGGVDEQFF
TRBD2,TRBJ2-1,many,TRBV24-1,TGTGCCACCAGTGACCCGGGACTAGCGGGAGATGAGCAGTTCTTC,CATSDPGLAGDEQFF
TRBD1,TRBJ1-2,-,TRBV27,TGTGCCAGTCGGACAGGGGTTTGGGGCTACACCTTC,CASRTGVWGYTF
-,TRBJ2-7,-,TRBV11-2,TGTGCCAGCAGCCTCCGAGGGGGTAACGTCGAGCAGTACTTC,CASSLRGGNVEQYF
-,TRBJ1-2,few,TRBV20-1,TGCAGTGCCAGGGGCACAGGGAGTGGCGGCTACACCTTC,CSARGTGSGGYTF
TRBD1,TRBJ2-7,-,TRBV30,TGTGCCTGGAGGACAGGGGAAGGCTACGAGCAGTACTTC,CAWRTGEGYEQYF
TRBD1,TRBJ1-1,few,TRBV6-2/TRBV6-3,TGTGCCAGCAGATTGACAGGGGGCTCCACTGAAGCTTTCTTT,CASRLTGGSTEAFF
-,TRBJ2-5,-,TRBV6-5,TGTGCCAGCAGGGGTCAGGGAGAGACCCAGTACTTC,CASRGQGETQYF
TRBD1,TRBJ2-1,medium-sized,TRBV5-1,TGCGCCAGCAGCGGGAGGGAAGGACAGGGGCGGGAGCAGTTCTTC,CASSGREGQGREQFF
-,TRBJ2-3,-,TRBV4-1,TGCGCCAGCAGCCCTCGGGGGTGGGGAGATACGCAGTATTTT,CASSPRGWGDTQYF
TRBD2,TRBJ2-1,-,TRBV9,TGTGCCAGCAGCGTAGATGGTGCGGGAGCTTTCGGTGACGAGCAGTTCTTC,CASSVDGAGAFGDEQFF
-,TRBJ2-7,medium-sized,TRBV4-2,TGTGCCAGCAGCCAAGCAGGGGGGTCTAGCGGGTTCCACGAGCAGTACTTC,CASSQAGGSSGFHEQYF
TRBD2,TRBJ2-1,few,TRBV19,TGTGCCAGTAGTATGAGCGGCGGGAGAGGGACCTACAATGAGCAGTTCTTC,CASSMSGGRGTYNEQFF
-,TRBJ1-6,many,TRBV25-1,TGTGCCAGCAGTGATGGCTTGGGGAATTCACCCCTCCACTTT,CASSDGLGNSPLHF
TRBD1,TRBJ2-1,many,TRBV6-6,TGTGCCAGCAGGTCCGGGACAGTGTTCGATGAGCAGTTCTTC,CASRSGTVFDEQFF
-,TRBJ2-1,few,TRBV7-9,TGTGCCAGCAGCTACGGGACCAATGAGCAGTTCTTC,CASSYGTNEQFF
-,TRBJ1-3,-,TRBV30,TGTGCCTGGAGTGTACCCCTTGGAGGGAAGGGTGGCAAGTCTGGAAACACCATATATTTT,CAWSVPLGGKGGKSGNTIYF
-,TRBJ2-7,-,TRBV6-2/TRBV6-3,TGTGCCAGCATGTCAAGGGGGACCGGCGAGCAGTACTTC,CASMSRGTGEQYF
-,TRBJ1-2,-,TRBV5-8,TGTGCCAGCAGCTACCGGGACGCTAACTATGGCTACACCTTC,CASSYRDANYGYTF
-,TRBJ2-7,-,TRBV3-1,TGTGCCAGCAGCCAAGTCCACGAGCAGTACTTC,CASSQVHEQYF
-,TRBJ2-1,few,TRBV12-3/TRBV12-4,TGTGCCACGAAAATAGGGTCCTACAATGAGCAGTTCTTC,CATKIGSYNEQFF
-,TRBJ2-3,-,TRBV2,TGTGCCAGCGGCCGGGGGTTTGGCACAGATACGCAGTATTTT,CASGRGFGTDTQYF
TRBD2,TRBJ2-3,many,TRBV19,TGTGCCAGTACTTCCAGGGGCGGGAGGGCCTCGGCAGATACGCAGTATTTT,CASTSRGGRASADTQYF
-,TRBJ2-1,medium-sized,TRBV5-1,TGCGCCAGCAGACTCAGCATTCCAGGGGCGGAACAGTTCTTC,CASRLSIPGAEQFF
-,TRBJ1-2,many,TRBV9,TGTGCCAGCAGCGTAGCTGGAGGTTCCTATGGCTACACCTTC,CASSVAGGSYGYTF
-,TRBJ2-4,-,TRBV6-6,TGTGCCAGCAGTTGGGCGCGGGATGCCAAAAACATTCAGTACTTC,CASSWARDAKNIQYF
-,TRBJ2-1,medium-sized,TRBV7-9,TGTGCCAGCAGACGAGTAGGGCCGATCAATGAGCAGTTCTTC,CASRRVGPINEQFF
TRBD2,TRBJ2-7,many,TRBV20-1,TGCAGTGCTCAGGGAGGGAGAGGCGACGAGCAGTACTTC,CSAQGGRGDEQYF
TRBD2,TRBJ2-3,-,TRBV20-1,TGCAGTGCTAGTGATCGGGGGGTAGCAGATACGCAGTATTTT,CSASDRGVADTQYF
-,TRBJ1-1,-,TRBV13,TGTGCCAGCAGCTTAGTTGGAACTGAAGCTTTCTTT,CASSLVGTEAFF
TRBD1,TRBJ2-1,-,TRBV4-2,TGTGCCAGCAGCCAAAGGGACAGCTCCTACAATGAGCAGTTCTTC,CASSQRDSSYNEQFF
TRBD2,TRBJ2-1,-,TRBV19,TGTGCCAATAGTTCTCAGGGACTAGCGGGATTTAATGAGCAGTTCTTC,CANSSQGLAGFNEQFF
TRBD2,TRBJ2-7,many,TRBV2,TGTGCCAGCAGATCGGGAGGGGGAACCTACGAGCAGTACTTC,CASRSGGGTYEQYF